This TCR beta chain was observed in a study of response to subunit inactivated influenza vaccine. TCRdb called the RT-PCR reads again in MiXCR, with one record for every CDR3 protein. The table has approximately 700,000 distinct CDR3 sequences, roughly 13% seen once; the top ten hold approximately 6.5%. V gave up 4 bases and J gave up 3 bases, with 9 bases separating them. CDR3 length: 13 amino acids. Germline CDR1 KGHDR, CDR2 SFDVKD. The sample in question was PBMCs from blood, obtained roughly 2 weeks before vaccination. This TCR derives from a man aged 50-60 years who received an inactivated influenza vaccine. The chain joins TRBV24-1 to TRBJ2-7; no firm D call. The DNA of the CDR3 is TGTGCCACCAGTGACGGCACTAACTACGAGCAGTACTTC. Translation: CATSDGTNYEQYF.